This T cell receptor beta chain was profiled in a study of T cell repertoires in cytomegalovirus infection. This clonotype was seen at least ten times. Via MiXCR, TCRdb re-called the reads, giving one row per CDR3 protein. The table shows about 260,000 distinct CDR3 sequences, with around 13% occurring only once. The sequenced sample was PBMCs. The receptor's source is a human donor in good health (CMV status not recorded). Some clones in this sample may be carry-over from other donors' samples.

The chain's CDR3 is CASSRNRPGQAVSGANVLTF. The CDR3 bases are TGTGCCAGCAGCCGAAACCGACCGGGACAGGCCGTCTCTGGGGCCAACGTCCTGACTTTC. The rearrangement joins TRBV3-1 to TRBJ2-6; the match to TRBD1 covers 8 bases. This CDR3 spans 20 amino acids. Germline CDR1 and CDR2: LGHDT and YNNKEL (reference sequence). V was clipped by 4 bases and J by 0 bases; unmatched bases: 14.